This T cell receptor (beta chain) was sequenced during a study of T cell repertoires in cytomegalovirus infection. Overall study context: TCR beta signatures that were public indicated CMV infection and matching HLA type.

Study results and limitations: Pooled public TCR beta family frequency picked out CMV carriers with the relevant HLA. Dominating the ex vivo response were HLA-C-restricted CMV-specific TCR beta clonotypes.

V gave up 3 bases and J gave up 8 bases; unmatched junction bases: 5. The CDR3 is 14 amino acids. Looked up from germline, CDR1 is SGHTA and CDR2 is FQGNSA. TCRdb fed the reads into MiXCR, producing one record per CDR3 protein. The sample has about 320,000 distinct CDR3 sequences, approximately 9.5% seen once. This clonotype has ten or more counts. Its antigen is as yet unknown. The sample consisted of PBMCs. The TCR was taken from a human donor in good health (CMV status not recorded). Some clones in this sample may be carry-over from other donors' samples. V and J are TRBV7-2 and TRBJ1-4; 8 positions agree with TRBD1. CDR3 amino acids: CASSLDRVGEKLFF. In DNA form, the CDR3 reads TGTGCCAGCAGCTTGGACAGGGTGGGGGAAAAACTGTTTTTT.